These 32 T cell receptor beta chains originate from one sample sequenced in a study of CD8+ T cells in alopecia areata. The sequencing template was cDNA reverse transcribed from extracted RNA. The assay was immunoSEQ multiplex PCR, and TCRdb's table has in-frame clones only and misses some. This table holds about 180,000 clones, roughly 46% found once. Treatment meaning: oral pan-JAK inhibitor, 5-10 mg twice daily. The sample was CD8+ T cells sorted from blood, taken at approximately week 51, from a patient treated with tofacitinib. The source of these receptors is a human donor with alopecia areata.

The rearrangement uses TRBV10-3 and TRBJ1-6, with D maybe TRBD1 (6 bases). Germline V gene lookup returns CDR1 ENHRY and CDR2 SYGVKD. The CDR3 has 13 residues. Trimming removed 11 bases from V and 0 bases from J, with 8 bases in between. In DNA, the CDR3 is TGTGCCGCACAGGGCTCCTATAATTCACCCCTCCACTTT. It translates to CAAQGSYNSPLHF.

The table lists this clone with a count of one. V usage is TRBV4-2 and J usage is TRBJ2-5, with a weak D call TRBD1 (5 bases). The J call may be wrong; the DNA end is better matched by TRBJ2-7. Germline lookup yields CDR1 LGHNA and CDR2 YNFKEQ. The CDR3 runs to 13 residues. CDR3 residues: CASSQARAYEQYF. CDR3 nucleotides: TGTGCCAGCAGCCAAGCCAGGGCCTACGAGCAGTACTTC.

There are a few counts of this clone. The chain joins TRBV9 to TRBJ2-3; tentatively, D is TRBD2 (7 bases). With 4 bases removed from V and 4 bases from J, the gap between germline ends came to 16 bases. Germline V gene sequence: CDR1 SGDLS, CDR2 YYNGEE. The CDR3 covers 15 residues. The CDR3 nucleotides read TGTGCCAGCAGCCCTAAGGGGGGGGCGCCAGATACGCAGTATTTT. Its translation: CASSPKGGAPDTQYF. Using reference TRBV9 and TRBJ2-3 for the parts outside the CDR3, the full variable domain is DSGVTQTPKHLITATGQRVTLRCSPRSGDLSVYWYQQSLDQGLQFLIQYYNGEERAKGNILERFSAQQFPDLHSELNLSSLELGDSALYFCASSPKGGAPDTQYFGPGTRLTVL.

The table lists this clone with a few counts. The gene calls are TRBV7-9 and TRBJ1-1; no firm D call. Per the germline V gene, CDR1 is SEHNR and CDR2 is FQNEAQ (reference sequence). CDR3 size: 12 residues. The V and J ends lost 1 base and 6 bases respectively, with 6 bases between them. CDR3 sequence reads: CASSLGRAEAFF. The CDR3 nucleotides read TGTGCCAGCAGCTTAGGTAGGGCTGAAGCTTTCTTT.

The chain couples TRBV1 to TRBJ1-4; the D call in the table, TRBD1, was not verified against the DNA. TRBV1 represents a pseudogene. This CDR3 is built from 14 residues. The CDR3: CTGIQGPTNEKLFF. Written as DNA, the CDR3 is TGCACCGGAATACAGGGTCCAACTAATGAAAAACTGTTTTTT.

In DNA form, the CDR3 reads TGCAGCGTTGATTCAGGGACGAACACTGAAGCTTTCTTT. Its translation is CSVDSGTNTEAFF. V usage is TRBV29-1 and J usage is TRBJ1-1; D is perhaps TRBD1 (5 bases). This CDR3 comprises 13 residues. Germline CDR1 is SQVTM and CDR2 is ANQGSEA. V was cut by 3 bases and J by 1 base, with 9 bases left in between.

The V call is TRBV12-5, the J call TRBJ2-7; tentatively, D is TRBD1 (5 bases). The CDR3 extends over 17 amino acids. Trimming cost V 0 bases and J 2 bases, with 17 bases left between them. Germline V gene data show CDR1 as LGHNT and CDR2 as FRNRAP. The CDR3 spells CASGLVRQLPAPYEQYF. CDR3 bases: TGTGCTAGTGGTTTGGTGAGACAGTTACCGGCTCCCTACGAGCAGTACTTC.

This clone showed up just a few times. This chain uses TRBV27 with TRBJ2-4; D remains ambiguous. The V end was cut by 5 bases, the J end by 1 base, with 12 bases between. The length of the CDR3 is 15 residues. CDR1 and CDR2 from the germline V gene are MNHEY and SMNVEV (reference sequence). CDR3 loop: CASSPLEVAKNIQYF. The CDR3 DNA sequence: TGTGCCAGCAGTCCCTTAGAGGTTGCCAAAAACATTCAGTACTTC.

V and J are TRBV7-6 and TRBJ2-7, with a possible D match to TRBD2 (5 bases). Germline V gene lookup returns CDR1 SGHVS and CDR2 FNYEAQ. Deletions cut 5 bases from V and 7 bases from J, with 18 bases between. This CDR3 is built from 14 residues. CDR3 in amino acids: CASSPLELAWEQYF. The CDR3 coding sequence is TGTGCCAGCAGCCCATTAGAGCTAGCATGGGAGCAGTACTTC.

The chain combines TRBV4-3 with TRBJ2-5; no clear D gene. The CDR3 has 16 residues. Germline CDR1 is LGHNA and CDR2 is YSLEER. Trimming pared 1 base from V and 2 bases from J, leaving 14 bases between. The CDR3 reads CASSQGSSNRQETQYF. The CDR3 DNA is TGCGCCAGCAGCCAAGGCTCGTCTAACAGACAAGAGACCCAGTACTTC.

This rearrangement joins TRBV27 to TRBJ2-7, with D possibly being TRBD1 (6 bases). Germline values: CDR1 MNHEY, CDR2 SMNVEV (reference sequence). This CDR3 region has 15 residues. The ends were cut back, 2 bases at V and 2 bases at J, with 13 bases in the middle. The CDR3 DNA follows: TGTGCCAGCAGTTTAGCCCGTGGACAGCCCTACGAGCAGTACTTC. It specifies CASSLARGQPYEQYF.

The chain uses TRBV30 and TRBJ1-2; TRBD1 is a possible D gene (5 bases). Per the germline V gene, CDR1 is GTSNPN and CDR2 is SVGIG (reference sequence). This CDR3 spans 13 amino acids. V lost 5 bases, J lost 3 bases, and 13 bases lay in between. CDR3 residues: CAWGAQGYYGYTF. For the CDR3, the DNA is TGTGCCTGGGGTGCGCAGGGCTACTATGGCTACACCTTC. Looking up the rest from reference TRBV30 and TRBJ1-2 gives the full variable domain: SQTIHQWPATLVQPVGSPLSLECTVEGTSNPNLYWYRQAAGRGLQLLFYSVGIGQISSEVPQNLSASRPQDRQFILSSKKLLLSDSGFYLCAWGAQGYYGYTFGSGTRLTVV.

DNA for the CDR3: TGTGCCAGTACCTCGGGGAAGTTCGATGGCTACACCTTC. It yields the protein CASTSGKFDGYTF. This sequence joins TRBV13 and TRBJ1-2; D is uncertain. Trimming stripped 9 bases from V and 6 bases from J, with 17 bases between. CDR3 size: 13 residues. Germline V gives CDR1 PRHDT, CDR2 FYEKMQ (reference sequence).

The chain employs TRBV7-8 and TRBJ2-1; 10 positions agree with TRBD2. Trimming removed 1 base from V and 8 bases from J; junction bases left unmatched: 17. Germline V CDR1 and CDR2: SGHVS, FQNEAQ. This CDR3 spans 19 amino acids. The CDR3 spells CASSLDLAGAMVSGDEQFF. The CDR3 region has the DNA TGTGCCAGCAGCTTAGATCTAGCGGGGGCTATGGTCAGCGGCGATGAGCAGTTCTTC.

This clone was seen more than once but under ten times. The chain joins TRBV5-1 to TRBJ1-4; 7 bases map to TRBD1. The V gene end was trimmed by 0 bases and the J gene end by 8 bases; junction bases not matched to a gene: 4. The CDR3 length is 14 residues. Per the germline V gene, CDR1 is SGHRS and CDR2 is YFSETQ. Written as DNA, the CDR3 is TGCGCCAGCAGCTTGGGACAGGGTCGGGAAAAACTGTTTTTT. Its translation: CASSLGQGREKLFF.

CDR3 in amino acids: CASSYWDSYPNQETQYF. Written as DNA, the CDR3 is TGTGCCAGCAGCTATTGGGACTCCTACCCGAACCAAGAGACCCAGTACTTC. The chain links TRBV7-9 to TRBJ2-5; TRBD2 is a possible D gene (6 bases). Trimming shortened V by 4 bases and J by 0 bases, and 18 bases separated the two germline ends. Germline V gene data show CDR1 as SEHNR and CDR2 as FQNEAQ (reference sequence). The CDR3 extends over 17 amino acids.

V is TRBV25-1 and J is TRBJ1-1, with TRBD1 as a possible D gene (5 bases). Per the germline V gene, CDR1 is MGHDK and CDR2 is SYGVNS. Trimming removed 0 bases from V and 5 bases from J, with 13 bases in between. CDR3 size: 15 residues. DNA of the CDR3: TGTGCCAGCAGTGAATATTGGGGGGGGTTAACTGAAGCTTTCTTT. Its translation is CASSEYWGGLTEAFF.

This clone was observed a handful of times. The V and J genes are TRBV5-1 and TRBJ1-6, with D possibly matching TRBD1 (6 bases). The CDR3 has 15 amino acids. Germline CDR1 is SGHRS and CDR2 is YFSETQ. Between the trimmed V and J ends, which lost 3 bases and 6 bases, there was a span of 13 bases. Here the CDR3 reads CASSSEGTINSPLHF. For the CDR3, the DNA is TGCGCCAGCAGCTCGGAGGGGACAATTAATTCACCCCTCCACTTT. Full variable domain (remainder filled in from reference TRBV5-1 and TRBJ1-6): KAGVTQTPRYLIKTRGQQVTLSCSPISGHRSVSWYQQTPGQGLQFLFEYFSETQRNKGNFPGRFSGRQFSNSRSEMNVSTLELGDSALYLCASSSEGTINSPLHFGNGTRLTVT.

CDR3 nucleotides: TGTGCCAGCAGCACCCGGACTAGACGAGAGACCCAGTACTTC. This sequence encodes CASSTRTRRETQYF. This chain connects TRBV5-4 to TRBJ2-5; 7 bases fit TRBD2. The CDR3 spans 14 residues. Trimming took 4 bases from V and 4 from J; bases not matched to a gene: 7. Germline lookup yields CDR1 SGHNT and CDR2 YYREEE (reference sequence).

This clone was seen a handful of times. The V and J genes are TRBV11-2 and TRBJ1-1; a possible D gene is TRBD1 (5 bases). The V end lost 3 bases, the J end lost 3 bases, and 14 bases lay between the germline ends. Germline CDR1 reads SGHAT; CDR2 reads FQNNGV. There are 15 residues in the CDR3. CDR3 DNA sequence: TGTGCCAGCAGCTTTTCAAGGGGCTGGGACACTGAAGCTTTCTTT. This encodes CASSFSRGWDTEAFF.

The V and J genes are TRBV5-4 and TRBJ2-1; 8 bases match TRBD2. Trimming cost V 0 bases and J 9 bases; bases outside gene matches: 8. This CDR3 has 15 residues. Per the germline V gene, CDR1 is SGHNT and CDR2 is YYREEE (reference sequence). CDR3 sequence reads: CASSLAVGAGGEQFF. The CDR3 nucleotides are TGTGCCAGCAGCTTGGCCGTCGGTGCGGGGGGTGAGCAGTTCTTC.

This sequence joins TRBV27 and TRBJ2-2; D assignment may be TRBD1 or TRBD2 (6 bases each). This CDR3 contains 15 residues. The V end lost 8 bases, the J end lost 4 bases, and 17 bases lay between the germline ends. Looked up from germline, CDR1 is MNHEY and CDR2 is SMNVEV (reference sequence). CDR3 coding DNA: TGTGCCAGCGCTCTTTGGGGGGCGGGCACCGGGGAGCTGTTTTTT. Amino acids: CASALWGAGTGELFF.

The gene calls are TRBV29-1 and TRBJ1-5; no reliable D call. Germline V CDR1 and CDR2: SQVTM, ANQGSEA. With 6 bases removed from V and 0 bases from J, the gap between germline ends came to 9 bases. The CDR3 covers 13 residues. CDR3 sequence reads: CSVRLDSNQPQHF. For the CDR3, the DNA is TGCAGCGTCAGATTGGATAGCAATCAGCCCCAGCATTTT.

This chain connects TRBV30 to TRBJ1-2; 7 nucleotides align to TRBD1. The germline V gene encodes CDR1 GTSNPN and CDR2 SVGIG (reference sequence). The CDR3 consists of 14 residues. V gave up 4 bases and J gave up 8 bases; unmatched junction bases: 13. The CDR3 sequence: CAWNPKGAPHGYTF. In nucleotides, the CDR3 is TGTGCCTGGAATCCGAAGGGGGCTCCTCACGGCTACACCTTC. The full variable domain, in which reference TRBV30 and TRBJ1-2 provide the parts outside the CDR3, is SQTIHQWPATLVQPVGSPLSLECTVEGTSNPNLYWYRQAAGRGLQLLFYSVGIGQISSEVPQNLSASRPQDRQFILSSKKLLLSDSGFYLCAWNPKGAPHGYTFGSGTRLTVV.

This chain connects TRBV7-2 to TRBJ2-3; TRBD1 aligns across 7 bases. J lost 0 bases, V lost 5 bases, and 11 bases had no gene match. Germline values: CDR1 SGHTA, CDR2 FQGNSA. The CDR3 has 17 residues. The CDR3 nucleotides are TGTGCCAGCAGCCGCGCCCTTTTGACAGGGAGCACAGATACGCAGTATTTT. The encoded protein is CASSRALLTGSTDTQYF.

This clone was found a few times. This chain uses TRBV30 with TRBJ1-4; 7 bases agree with TRBD1. J gave up 5 bases and V 3 bases, and 0 bases lay outside the gene matches. The length of the CDR3 is 12 residues. Looked up from germline, CDR1 is GTSNPN and CDR2 is SVGIG (reference sequence). The CDR3 protein is CAWRGQNEKLFF. CDR3 in DNA: TGTGCCTGGAGGGGACAGAATGAAAAACTGTTTTTT.

This chain uses TRBV11-2 with TRBJ2-3; 9 bases are a match to TRBD2. The V segment lost 6 bases and the J segment 6 bases; nucleotides outside the gene matches: 1. The length of the CDR3 is 12 residues. Germline V gives CDR1 SGHAT, CDR2 FQNNGV. CDR3 sequence: CASRGLADTQYF. In DNA, the CDR3 is TGTGCCAGCAGAGGACTAGCGGATACGCAGTATTTT.

In its sample, this clone was seen a few times. J is TRBJ2-7 and V is TRBV29-1; no definite D call. This CDR3 is built from 11 residues. Germline V gene sequence: CDR1 SQVTM, CDR2 ANQGSEA. Trimming pared 4 bases from V and 6 bases from J, leaving 10 bases between. The CDR3 DNA is TGCAGCGTTGGGTCTGGGCTCGAGCAGTACTTC. Amino acid sequence: CSVGSGLEQYF.

The genes are TRBV9 and TRBJ1-2; no reliable D call. The length of the CDR3 is 14 residues. V was clipped by 0 bases and J by 2 bases, with 8 bases between them. In germline, CDR1 is SGDLS, CDR2 YYNGEE. The CDR3, as DNA: TGTGCCAGCAGCGTAGTGGCAGGAAACTATGGCTACACCTTC. Its translation: CASSVVAGNYGYTF.

V and J are TRBV27 and TRBJ1-6; 11 positions agree with TRBD1. The V and J ends lost 3 bases and 8 bases, in that order; junction bases with no gene match: 6. The CDR3 is 16 amino acids. From germline, CDR1 is MNHEY and CDR2 SMNVEV (reference sequence). CDR3 in DNA: TGTGCCAGCAGTTTTTCGCCGGGACAGGGGGATTCACCCCTCCACTTT. Its protein is CASSFSPGQGDSPLHF.

J is TRBJ2-7 and V is TRBV11-2; 11 bases match TRBD1. The germline CDR1 and CDR2 sequences are SGHAT and FQNNGV. The CDR3 runs 14 residues. Trimming at V came to 5 bases and at J to 4 bases, leaving 4 bases not matched to a gene. The CDR3 DNA reads as TGTGCCAGCAGCATCGGGACAGGGGGGTACGAGCAGTACTTC. Its protein is CASSIGTGGYEQYF.

This rearrangement joins TRBV9 to TRBJ2-4; 8 nucleotides align to TRBD2. From germline, CDR1 is SGDLS and CDR2 YYNGEE. CDR3 length: 14 residues. The V segment lost 0 bases and the J segment 8 bases; nucleotides outside the gene matches: 4. This CDR3 is CASSVGGLADIQYF. CDR3 nucleotide sequence: TGTGCCAGCAGCGTAGGCGGACTAGCTGACATTCAGTACTTC.